This T cell receptor beta chain was recovered during a study of T cell responses to AZD1222 COVID-19 vaccine. Study-wide points: Regions left unmutated in variants are reportedly the target of nearly half of spike-specific TCRs. At baseline, seropositivity was found in only 6 or 7 AZD1222 recipients. The donor group comprised mostly white British people and more females; the analysis possibly underestimated clonal diversity. CD4 TCRs covered the whole spike, strongest at regions 160-218 and 743-854.

Sequencing was performed with immunoSEQ multiplex PCR; in TCRdb, only in-frame clones are kept and a portion is missing. Here the sample spans about 150,000 clones, 80% to 90% being singletons. In germline, CDR1 is MDHEN, CDR2 SYDVKM. This CDR3 comprises 14 residues. The V end was cut by 2 bases, the J end by 4 bases, with 8 bases between. The count of this clone is one. The antigen remains undetermined. The material sequenced was peripheral blood, taken on day 0 of AZD1222 vaccination. The V and J genes are TRBV28 and TRBJ1-4; D ambiguous. The sequence came from an adult in good health. CDR3 DNA sequence: TGTGCCAGCAGTTTACCCGGTTATAATGAAAAACTGTTTTTT. Encoded protein: CASSLPGYNEKLFF.